This is a list of T cell receptor beta chains from one sample in a study of blood T cell repertoires in COVID-19. The table came from immunoSEQ multiplex PCR; TCRdb's copy has only in-frame clones and leaves some out. This table has about 180,000 clones, approximately 86% appearing once. The sequencing sample was made of peripheral blood. Every receptor here comes from a man in his forties or fifties with active or convalescent COVID-19. Each CDR3 is given with its conserved first and last residue. Fields, in order: V gene, D gene, clone size, J gene, CDR3 protein, CDR3 DNA. The D gene is left open where the match is weak. The size of a clone is reported for some rows only, either as once, few or many, or as a class for expanded clones.

>TRBV6-2/TRBV6-3|NA|NA|TRBJ1-3
CASSSRTASGNTIYF
TGTGCCAGCAGTTCAAGGACAGCATCTGGAAACACCATATATTTT
>TRBV18|TRBD1|many|TRBJ2-7
CASSNTGAFSYEQYF
TGTGCCAGCTCGAACACAGGGGCCTTCTCCTACGAGCAGTACTTC
>TRBV27|TRBD1|NA|TRBJ2-5
CASSPRGSEGTQYF
TGTGCCAGCAGTCCCAGGGGGTCCGAGGGGACCCAGTACTTC
>TRBV7-2|TRBD1|few|TRBJ1-1
CASSLQGVEAFF
TGTGCCAGCAGCTTACAGGGGGTAGAAGCTTTCTTT
>TRBV28|TRBD1|NA|TRBJ2-2
CASRAGTGGIGELFF
TGTGCCAGCAGGGCCGGGACAGGGGGGATCGGGGAGCTGTTTTTT
>TRBV10-3|NA|NA|TRBJ1-1
CAISEGGNTEAFF
TGTGCCATCAGTGAGGGCGGGAACACTGAAGCTTTCTTT
>TRBV5-1|TRBD1|NA|TRBJ1-1
CASSSGTEGVEAFF
TGCGCCAGCAGCTCCGGGACAGAGGGGGTTGAAGCTTTCTTT
>TRBV30|NA|NA|TRBJ1-6
CAWSVGGFDSPLHF
TGTGCCTGGAGTGTAGGAGGATTCGACTCACCCCTCCACTTT
>TRBV3-1/TRBV3-2|NA|NA|TRBJ1-2
CASSQETAYGYTF
TGTGCCAGCAGCCAAGAGACAGCTTATGGCTACACCTTC
>TRBV5-1|NA|NA|TRBJ1-1
CASSLVQGGTEAFF
TGCGCCAGCAGCTTGGTTCAGGGCGGCACTGAAGCTTTCTTT
>TRBV5-6|NA|NA|TRBJ2-1
CASSWAGAGEQFF
TGTGCCAGCAGCTGGGCGGGGGCTGGGGAGCAGTTCTTC
>TRBV9|TRBD1|NA|TRBJ2-1
CASSDRDRAYNEQFF
TGTGCCAGCAGCGACCGGGACAGGGCCTACAATGAGCAGTTCTTC
>TRBV5-1|NA|NA|TRBJ1-4
CASSTGRGLSEKLFF
TGCGCCAGCAGCACGGGACGGGGACTTAGTGAAAAACTGTTTTTT
>TRBV5-1|NA|once|TRBJ2-2
CASSLGQGGTGELFF
TGCGCCAGCAGCTTGGGTCAGGGGGGCACCGGGGAGCTGTTTTTT
>TRBV3-1/TRBV3-2|NA|NA|TRBJ1-1
CASSLDISTEAFF
TGTGCCAGCAGCCTAGACATTTCCACTGAAGCTTTCTTT
>TRBV11-2|TRBD1|NA|TRBJ1-1
CASSRRTGTNTEAFF
TGTGCCAGCAGCCGACGGACAGGTACGAACACTGAAGCTTTCTTT
>TRBV2|TRBD1|NA|TRBJ1-6
CASRPDRFSNSPLHF
TGTGCCAGCAGGCCGGACAGGTTTTCAAATTCACCCCTCCACTTT
>TRBV29-1|TRBD1|NA|TRBJ2-3
CSLRGQGADTQYF
TGCAGCCTCAGGGGGCAGGGGGCAGATACGCAGTATTTT
>TRBV28|NA|NA|TRBJ1-4
CASSNSYGTPNEKLFF
TGTGCCAGCAGCAATTCGTACGGGACACCTAATGAAAAACTGTTTTTT
>TRBV5-1|NA|NA|TRBJ2-2
CASSSTGYTGELFF
TGCGCCAGCAGCAGCACCGGGTACACCGGGGAGCTGTTTTTT
>TRBV5-4|TRBD1|NA|TRBJ2-1
CASSSGQGPYNEQFF
TGTGCCAGCAGCTCGGGACAGGGCCCTTACAATGAGCAGTTCTTC
>TRBV14|TRBD2|NA|TRBJ2-7
CASSHRASGGASYEQYF
TGTGCCAGCAGCCACCGGGCTAGCGGGGGGGCCTCCTACGAGCAGTACTTC
>TRBV5-6|TRBD1|NA|TRBJ1-4
CASSPRQGSEKLFF
TGTGCCAGCAGCCCTCGACAGGGAAGTGAAAAACTGTTTTTT
>TRBV28|NA|NA|TRBJ2-2
CASSYRGGTGELFF
TGTGCCAGCAGTTACAGGGGAGGCACCGGGGAGCTGTTTTTT
>TRBV6-2/TRBV6-3|NA|once|TRBJ1-2
CASSRGNYGYTF
TGTGCCAGCAGCAGGGGTAACTATGGCTACACCTTC
>TRBV27|TRBD1|NA|TRBJ1-2
CASSLGQGGGYTF
TGTGCCAGCAGTTTAGGACAGGGGGGTGGCTACACCTTC
>TRBV7-6|TRBD1|NA|TRBJ1-5
CASSQPWTGVDQPQHF
TGTGCCAGCAGCCAACCATGGACAGGGGTTGATCAGCCCCAGCATTTT
>TRBV6-5|NA|NA|TRBJ2-2
CASAGTGELFF
TGTGCCAGCGCCGGGACCGGGGAGCTGTTTTTT
>TRBV7-2|NA|NA|TRBJ1-6
CASSTELGNSPLHF
TGTGCCAGCAGCACTGAACTCGGGAATTCACCCCTCCACTTT
>TRBV28|NA|NA|TRBJ2-7
CASTLGLEQYF
TGTGCCAGCACTCTTGGGCTCGAGCAGTACTTC
>TRBV15|NA|NA|TRBJ2-5
CATSTRVPSQETQYF
TGTGCCACCAGCACGAGGGTCCCAAGTCAAGAGACCCAGTACTTC
>TRBV30|NA|NA|TRBJ1-3
CAWGSSGNTIYF
TGTGCCTGGGGTAGCTCTGGAAACACCATATATTTT
>TRBV11-2|TRBD1|few|TRBJ1-1
CASSEGQGNTEAFF
TGTGCCAGCAGCGAGGGACAGGGGAACACTGAAGCTTTCTTT
>TRBV2|NA|NA|TRBJ2-7
CVGGESSYEQYF
TGTGTCGGCGGGGAGAGCTCCTACGAGCAGTACTTC
>TRBV7-2|NA|NA|TRBJ2-2
CASSLLQGRTGELFF
TGTGCCAGCAGCTTACTCCAGGGTCGCACCGGGGAGCTGTTTTTT
>TRBV6-5|NA|NA|TRBJ2-1
CASSSDSAGTYNEQFF
TGTGCCAGCAGTTCTGACTCCGCGGGTACTTACAATGAGCAGTTCTTC
>TRBV24-1|TRBD2|once|TRBJ2-3
CAAGLSDTQYF
TGTGCCGCGGGACTATCAGATACGCAGTATTTT
>TRBV6-1|NA|NA|TRBJ1-4
CASSEFLGGQNHEKLFF
TGTGCCAGCAGTGAATTTTTAGGCGGGCAGAACCATGAAAAACTGTTTTTT
>TRBV2|TRBD1|NA|TRBJ2-6
CASTSDRAGANVLTF
TGTGCCAGCACCTCTGACAGGGCTGGGGCCAACGTCCTGACTTTC
>TRBV6-1|NA|NA|TRBJ1-3
CASSEALMGQVGLGNTIYF
TGTGCCAGCAGTGAAGCGCTTATGGGCCAGGTAGGCCTCGGAAACACCATATATTTT
>TRBV2|TRBD1|NA|TRBJ1-6
CASSPVPGQGSALHF
TGTGCCAGCAGTCCCGTCCCGGGACAGGGTTCAGCCCTCCACTTT
>TRBV5-4|TRBD2|NA|TRBJ2-1
CASSPIWTSGGVNEQFF
TGTGCCAGCAGCCCCATCTGGACTAGCGGGGGGGTCAATGAGCAGTTCTTC
>TRBV5-1|NA|NA|TRBJ1-2
CASSLGPSRDDYGYTF
TGCGCCAGCAGCTTGGGGCCGAGCCGGGATGACTATGGCTACACCTTC
>TRBV3-1/TRBV3-2|TRBD1|few|TRBJ1-5
CASSQETGGFNQPQHF
TGTGCCAGCAGCCAAGAGACAGGGGGCTTCAATCAGCCCCAGCATTTT
>TRBV29-1|NA|NA|TRBJ1-1
CSVELRVVNTEAFF
TGCAGCGTTGAACTGCGAGTCGTGAACACTGAAGCTTTCTTT
>TRBV10-3|NA|NA|TRBJ1-3
CAISESGGLNTIYF
TGTGCCATCAGTGAGTCGGGAGGGTTAAACACCATATATTTT
>TRBV5-6|NA|few|TRBJ1-2
CASSLATSNYGYTF
TGTGCCAGCAGCCTGGCGACATCTAACTATGGCTACACCTTC
>TRBV7-9|TRBD2|NA|TRBJ2-3
CASTSGTDTQYF
TGTGCCAGCACTAGCGGGACGGATACGCAGTATTTT
>TRBV3-1/TRBV3-2|NA|NA|TRBJ1-2
CASSHGGRYTF
TGTGCCAGCAGCCACGGGGGTCGCTACACCTTC
>TRBV6-5|NA|NA|TRBJ1-5
CATGQQGLPQHF
TGTGCCACCGGCCAACAGGGTTTGCCCCAGCATTTT
>TRBV6-5|NA|NA|TRBJ1-3
CASFVFSGNTIYF
TGTGCCAGCTTCGTCTTCTCTGGAAACACCATATATTTT
>TRBV19|TRBD2|NA|TRBJ2-1
CASSIMPAGSYNEQFF
TGTGCCAGTAGTATAATGCCAGCGGGATCCTACAATGAGCAGTTCTTC
>TRBV9|NA|NA|TRBJ1-4
CASNREGGANEKLFF
TGTGCCAGTAACAGGGAAGGGGGAGCGAACGAAAAACTGTTTTTT
>TRBV5-1|TRBD2|NA|TRBJ2-5
CASSLERAGGTETQYF
TGCGCCAGCAGCTTGGAGCGAGCGGGAGGGACTGAGACCCAGTACTTC
>TRBV6-1|NA|NA|TRBJ2-2
CASSESETGELFF
TGTGCCAGCAGTGAAAGTGAGACCGGGGAGCTGTTTTTT